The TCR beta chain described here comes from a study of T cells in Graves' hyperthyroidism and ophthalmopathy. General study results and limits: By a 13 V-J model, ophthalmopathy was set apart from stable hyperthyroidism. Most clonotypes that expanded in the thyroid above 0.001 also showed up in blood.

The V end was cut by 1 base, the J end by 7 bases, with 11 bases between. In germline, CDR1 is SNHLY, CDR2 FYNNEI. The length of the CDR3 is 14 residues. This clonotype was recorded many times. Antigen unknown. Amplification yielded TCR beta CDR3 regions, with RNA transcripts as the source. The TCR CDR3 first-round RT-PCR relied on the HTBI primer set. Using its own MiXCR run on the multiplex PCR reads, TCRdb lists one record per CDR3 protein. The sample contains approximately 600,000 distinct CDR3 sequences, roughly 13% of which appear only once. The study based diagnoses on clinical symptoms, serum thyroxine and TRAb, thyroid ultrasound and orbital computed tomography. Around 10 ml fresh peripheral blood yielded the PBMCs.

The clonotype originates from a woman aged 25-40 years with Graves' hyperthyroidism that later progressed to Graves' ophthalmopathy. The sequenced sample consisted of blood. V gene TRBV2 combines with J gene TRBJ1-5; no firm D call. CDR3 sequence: CASSEDSPGQPQHF. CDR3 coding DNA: TGTGCCAGCAGTGAAGATTCACCTGGGCAGCCCCAGCATTTT. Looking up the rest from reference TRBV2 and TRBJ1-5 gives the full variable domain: EPEVTQTPSHQVTQMGQEVILRCVPISNHLYFYWYRQILGQKVEFLVSFYNNEISEKSEIFDDQFSVERPDGSNFTLKIRSTKLEDSAMYFCASSEDSPGQPQHFGDGTRLSIL.